These 20 T cell receptor beta chains share one sample of origin, sequenced in a study of regulatory T cells in long-lasting Graves disease (dated by TCRdb to about 2021). The sample's time point label is to be understood as: persistent/refractory GD, antithyroid drugs over 5 years with positive TRAb. For both TCR sequencing and RNA sequencing, RNA was extracted from PBMCs in TRIzol. The library was generated by multiplex PCR. The sequencer listed for this sample is Illumina HiSeq 4000. CDR3 regions were amplified by Arm-PCR with iRepertoire HTBI primers to construct TCR beta libraries. Using fastp trimming at Q25 and MiXCR clonotype assembly, TCRdb reanalyzed the public sequencing data and kept in-frame beta chains. Each entry merges the rows of one CDR3 protein and shows their most common DNA and genes. Across this sample there are 350,000 to 500,000 distinct CDR3 sequences, with roughly a fifth seen only once. Roughly an eighth of the sample comes from the top ten.

The material was peripheral blood mononuclear cells (PBMCs), obtained when the disease was refractory, from a patient treated with antithyroid drugs. Source of these receptors: a female donor with Graves disease.

V and J are TRBV5-4 and TRBJ1-1, with TRBD1 identical over 7 bases. With V trimmed by 7 bases and J by 6 bases, 12 bases remained unmatched. Germline values: CDR1 SGHNT, CDR2 YYREEE (reference sequence). The CDR3 extends over 14 amino acids. CDR3 sequence: CASGSAGGVAEAFF. In DNA, the CDR3 is TGTGCCAGCGGCTCGGCAGGGGGTGTGGCTGAAGCTTTCTTT.

The table lists this clonotype with many counts. The chain combines TRBV5-6 with TRBJ2-5, with 9 nucleotides matching TRBD2. The V and J ends lost 0 bases and 5 bases, in that order; junction bases with no gene match: 5. The germline gives CDR1 SGHDT, CDR2 YYEEEE. There are 15 residues in the CDR3. CDR3 loop: CASSLGGRAGETQYF. DNA for the CDR3: TGTGCCAGCAGCTTGGGCGGGAGGGCCGGTGAGACCCAGTACTTC.

This clonotype was counted at least ten times. V and J are TRBV6-1 and TRBJ2-2; 16 bases agree with TRBD2. This CDR3 comprises 18 residues. Germline CDR1 is MNHNS and CDR2 is SASEGT. V gave up 6 bases and J gave up 0 bases; unmatched junction bases: 4. The chain's CDR3 is CASRGTSGRAANTGELFF. CDR3 nucleotide sequence: TGTGCCAGCAGGGGGACTAGCGGGAGGGCCGCGAACACCGGGGAGCTGTTTTTT.

This clonotype was found many times. This chain connects TRBV27 to TRBJ2-5; D perhaps matches TRBD2 (7 bases). Germline V gene sequence: CDR1 MNHEY, CDR2 SMNVEV (reference sequence). The CDR3 totals 15 residues. Trimming cost V 6 bases and J 2 bases, with 16 bases left between them. As DNA, the CDR3 is TGTGCCAGCAGAACAGGGACGGGGGGACAAGAGACCCAGTACTTC. It specifies CASRTGTGGQETQYF.

This clonotype was detected many times. This chain joins TRBV27 and TRBJ2-6; D remains unclear. This CDR3 contains 16 residues. V was pared by 4 bases and J by 0 bases, with 10 bases between. The germline V gene encodes CDR1 MNHEY and CDR2 SMNVEV (reference sequence). The CDR3 DNA reads as TGTGCCAGCAGTTCCATATTGATCTCTGGGGCCAACGTCCTGACTTTC. It specifies CASSSILISGANVLTF.

The chain links TRBV3-1 to TRBJ1-2; D unresolved. The CDR3 has 13 residues. Trimming took 3 bases from V and 1 from J, leaving 6 bases between them. Germline V gene lookup returns CDR1 LGHDT and CDR2 YNNKEL (reference sequence). The CDR3 sequence is CASSQEVNYGYTF. CDR3 nucleotides: TGTGCCAGCAGCCAGGAGGTTAACTATGGCTACACCTTC.

V is TRBV27 and J is TRBJ2-2, with 9 bases that match TRBD1. V trimming: 6 bases; J trimming: 5 bases; junction bases outside the gene matches: 4. The CDR3 has 14 amino acids. The germline gives CDR1 MNHEY, CDR2 SMNVEV (reference sequence). The DNA for the CDR3 is TGTGCCAGCAGGCGGGACAGGGCGACCGGGGAGCTGTTTTTT. It encodes CASRRDRATGELFF.

The V gene is TRBV7-6, the J gene TRBJ1-2; TRBD1 might be the D (5 bases). Trimming left V 5 bases short and J 0 bases short, with 19 bases between. The CDR3 runs to 17 residues. The germline CDR1 and CDR2 sequences are SGHVS and FNYEAQ. CDR3 protein: CASSPFGDGGSNYGYTF. CDR3 nucleotide sequence: TGTGCCAGCAGCCCATTTGGGGACGGGGGTTCTAACTATGGCTACACCTTC.

This clonotype was detected only a few times. This sequence joins TRBV20-1 and TRBJ1-2; weak D call: TRBD1 (5 bases). The V end was cut by 6 bases, the J end by 4 bases, with 21 bases between. Germline CDR1 DFQATT, CDR2 SNEGSKA (reference sequence). CDR3 length: 15 amino acids. CDR3 in amino acids: CSASGGRQGSYGYTF. The CDR3 DNA sequence: TGCAGTGCAAGCGGCGGCCGGCAGGGCAGCTATGGCTACACCTTC.

The chain links TRBV19 to TRBJ2-5, with 7 bases aligning to TRBD1. Germline V gene lookup returns CDR1 LNHDA and CDR2 SQIVND (reference sequence). V lost 6 bases to trimming and J lost 0 bases; unmatched junction nucleotides: 10. CDR3 size: 16 residues. The CDR3 coding sequence is TGTGCCAGTAGGAGGATATTAGGACAGGACCAAGAGACCCAGTACTTC. As protein: CASRRILGQDQETQYF.

This chain connects TRBV20-1 to TRBJ1-2; 8 nucleotides align to TRBD1. Unmatched junction bases numbered 2, after V lost 2 bases and J lost 3 bases. The CDR3 runs to 13 residues. The germline V gene has CDR1 DFQATT and CDR2 SNEGSKA (reference sequence). As DNA, the CDR3 is TGCAGTGCTAGATCGACAGGGGACTATGGCTACACCTTC. Amino acids: CSARSTGDYGYTF.

This chain joins TRBV6-5 and TRBJ2-7; the D gene is possibly TRBD1 (6 bases). The CDR3 consists of 17 residues. V gave up 4 bases and J gave up 0 bases, with 19 bases separating them. Per the germline V gene, CDR1 is MNHEY and CDR2 is SVGAGI. The CDR3 sequence is CASSSTGLTLSSYEQYF. The DNA for the CDR3 is TGTGCCAGCAGTTCCACAGGGCTTACTTTGAGCTCCTACGAGCAGTACTTC.

This clonotype was detected ten times or more. This chain links TRBV6-2 or TRBV6-3 with TRBJ2-7; D not certain. This CDR3 has 16 residues. V was clipped by 0 bases and J by 6 bases, with 18 bases between them. The germline CDR1 and CDR2 sequences are MNHEY and SVGEGT. CDR3 nucleotides: TGTGCCAGCAGTTACTCGAGGACGAGACCAGTGAGCGAGCAGTACTTC. Translated: CASSYSRTRPVSEQYF.

This chain links TRBV14 with TRBJ1-4; D not certain. In germline, CDR1 is SGHDN, CDR2 FVKESK. The CDR3 is 13 amino acids. Trimming pared 1 base from V and 7 bases from J, leaving 7 bases between. The CDR3 coding sequence is TGTGCCAGCAGCCAAGCTTCTGCTGAAAAACTGTTTTTT. It is translated as CASSQASAEKLFF.

The chain links TRBV20-1 to TRBJ2-2, with 12 bases matching TRBD2. V dropped 3 bases and J dropped 6; count of bases not matched to a gene: 2. This CDR3 has 14 residues. The germline gives CDR1 DFQATT, CDR2 SNEGSKA (reference sequence). The CDR3 nucleotides read TGCAGTGCTAGGGGACTAGCGGGTCCCGGGGAGCTGTTTTTT. It codes for CSARGLAGPGELFF.

In its sample, this clonotype was seen many times. This chain uses TRBV30 with TRBJ1-5; D is ambiguous. Trimming left V 0 bases short and J 4 bases short, with 13 bases between. CDR1 and CDR2 (germline): GTSNPN, SVGIG (reference sequence). This CDR3 contains 15 residues. The CDR3 region has the DNA TGTGCCTGGAGTGTACCAAAAGGGCTAAATCAGCCCCAGCATTTT. As protein: CAWSVPKGLNQPQHF.

The sample holds many counts of this clonotype. V and J are TRBV11-2 and TRBJ1-1; TRBD1 matches 9 bases. With 6 bases clipped from V and 3 bases from J, the junction kept 11 bases outside the gene matches. There are 16 residues in the CDR3. The germline V gene encodes CDR1 SGHAT and CDR2 FQNNGV. This chain's CDR3 is CASRPTGGKADTEAFF. In DNA, the CDR3 is TGTGCCAGCAGACCGACAGGGGGGAAGGCGGACACTGAAGCTTTCTTT.

In this sample, this clonotype turned up many times. V is TRBV11-1 and J is TRBJ1-1, with D hard to call. The V end was cut by 2 bases, the J end by 0 bases, with 10 bases between. Germline assignment: CDR1 SGHAT and CDR2 FQDESV (reference sequence). CDR3 length equals 15 residues. The CDR3 loop reads CASSLFDVVNTEAFF. For the CDR3, the DNA is TGTGCCAGCAGCTTATTCGATGTCGTGAACACTGAAGCTTTCTTT.

This clonotype was found many times. This sequence joins TRBV20-1 and TRBJ2-5; TRBD2 agrees at 9 bases. V trimming: 1 base; J trimming: 3 bases; junction bases outside the gene matches: 12. CDR3 length: 17 amino acids. Per germline, CDR1 DFQATT and CDR2 SNEGSKA (reference sequence). CDR3 loop: CSARGDRWRLAEETQYF. The DNA of the CDR3 is TGCAGTGCTAGAGGGGATAGGTGGAGACTAGCGGAAGAGACCCAGTACTTC.

This clonotype occurred many times. The chain is built from TRBV7-9 and TRBJ2-4; D is ambiguous. This CDR3 spans 14 amino acids. Per germline, CDR1 SEHNR and CDR2 FQNEAQ (reference sequence). The V gene lost 5 bases and the J gene lost 0 bases, with 8 bases spanning the gap. Here the CDR3 DNA reads TGTGCCAGCAGCCCAGTGGTAGCCAAAAACATTCAGTACTTC. Amino acid sequence: CASSPVVAKNIQYF.